A few counts support the clone carrying this TCR beta chain. With a J-beta primer mix and a sample-barcoded 5' primer, a second PCR ran about 7 to 12 cycles. A single record per CDR3 protein comes from TCRdb applying MiXCR to the 5' RACE reads. The repertoire holds roughly 1,500,000 distinct CDR3 sequences, with approximately 32% as singletons. These data originate in a study of blood T cells in healthy people across ages. The CDR3 is made up of 13 amino acids. CDR1 is DFQATT, CDR2 SNEGSKA, per germline (reference sequence). The V gene lost 3 bases and the J gene lost 0 bases, with 9 bases spanning the gap.

Sequencing was carried out using blood. This chain links TRBV20-1 with TRBJ2-7, with D perhaps TRBD1 (6 bases). This clonotype originated in a woman in her twenties or thirties in good health. CDR3 sequence (DNA): TGCAGTGCTAGCGACAGGTCCTCCTACGAGCAGTACTTC. Translating gives CSASDRSSYEQYF.